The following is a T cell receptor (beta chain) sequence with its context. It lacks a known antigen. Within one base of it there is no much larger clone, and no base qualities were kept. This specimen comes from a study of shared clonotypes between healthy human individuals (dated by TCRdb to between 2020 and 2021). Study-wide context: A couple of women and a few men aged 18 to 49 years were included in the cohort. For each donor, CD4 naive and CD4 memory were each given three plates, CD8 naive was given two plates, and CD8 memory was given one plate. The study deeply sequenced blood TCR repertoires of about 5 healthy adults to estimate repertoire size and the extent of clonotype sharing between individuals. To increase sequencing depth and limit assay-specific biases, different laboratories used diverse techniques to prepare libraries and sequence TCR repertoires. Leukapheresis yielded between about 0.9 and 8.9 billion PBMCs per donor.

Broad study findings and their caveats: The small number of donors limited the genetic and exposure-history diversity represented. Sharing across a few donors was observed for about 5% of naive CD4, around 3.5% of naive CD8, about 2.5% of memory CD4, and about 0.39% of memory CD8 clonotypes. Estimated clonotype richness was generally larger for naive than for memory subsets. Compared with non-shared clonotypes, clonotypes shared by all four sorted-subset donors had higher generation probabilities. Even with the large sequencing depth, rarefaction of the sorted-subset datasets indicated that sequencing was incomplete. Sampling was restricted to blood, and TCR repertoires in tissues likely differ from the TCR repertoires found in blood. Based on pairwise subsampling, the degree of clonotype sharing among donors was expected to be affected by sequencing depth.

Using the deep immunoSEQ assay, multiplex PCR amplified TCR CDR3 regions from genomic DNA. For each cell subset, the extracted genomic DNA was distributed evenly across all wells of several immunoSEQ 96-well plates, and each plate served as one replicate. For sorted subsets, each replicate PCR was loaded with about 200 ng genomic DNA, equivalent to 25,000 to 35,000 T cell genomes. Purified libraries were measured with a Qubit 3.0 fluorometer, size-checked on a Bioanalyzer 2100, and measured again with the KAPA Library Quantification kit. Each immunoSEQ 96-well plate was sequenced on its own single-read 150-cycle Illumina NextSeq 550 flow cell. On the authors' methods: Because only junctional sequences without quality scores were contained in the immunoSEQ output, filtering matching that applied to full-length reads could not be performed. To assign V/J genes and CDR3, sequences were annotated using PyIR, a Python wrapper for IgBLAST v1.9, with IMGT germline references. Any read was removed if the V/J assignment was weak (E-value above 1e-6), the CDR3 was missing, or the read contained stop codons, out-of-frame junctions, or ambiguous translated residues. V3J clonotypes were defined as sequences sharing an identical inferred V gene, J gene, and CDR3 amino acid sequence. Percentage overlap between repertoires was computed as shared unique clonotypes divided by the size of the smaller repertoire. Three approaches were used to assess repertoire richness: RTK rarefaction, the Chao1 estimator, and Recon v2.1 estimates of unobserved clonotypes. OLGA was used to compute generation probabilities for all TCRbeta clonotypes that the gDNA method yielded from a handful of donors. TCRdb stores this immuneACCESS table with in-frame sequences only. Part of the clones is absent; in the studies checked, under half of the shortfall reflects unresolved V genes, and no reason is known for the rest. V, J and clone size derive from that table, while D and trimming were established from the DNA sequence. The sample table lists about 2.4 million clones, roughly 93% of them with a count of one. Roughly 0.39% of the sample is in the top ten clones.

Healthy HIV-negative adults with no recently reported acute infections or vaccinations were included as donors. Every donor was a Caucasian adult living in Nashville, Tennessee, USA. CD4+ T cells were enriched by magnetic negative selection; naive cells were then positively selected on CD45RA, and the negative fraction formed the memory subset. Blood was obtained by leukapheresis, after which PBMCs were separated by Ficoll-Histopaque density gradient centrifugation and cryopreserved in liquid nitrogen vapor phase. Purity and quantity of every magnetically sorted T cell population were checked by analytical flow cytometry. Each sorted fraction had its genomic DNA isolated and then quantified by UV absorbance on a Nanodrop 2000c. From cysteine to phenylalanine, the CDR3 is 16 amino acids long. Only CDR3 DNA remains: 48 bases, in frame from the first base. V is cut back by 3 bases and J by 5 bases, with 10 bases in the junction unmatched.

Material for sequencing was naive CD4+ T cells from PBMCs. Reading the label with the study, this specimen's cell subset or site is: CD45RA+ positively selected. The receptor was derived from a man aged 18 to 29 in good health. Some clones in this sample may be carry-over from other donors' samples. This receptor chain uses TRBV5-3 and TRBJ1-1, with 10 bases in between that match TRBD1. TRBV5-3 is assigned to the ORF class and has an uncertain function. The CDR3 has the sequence CARSYQLLDRGTEAFF. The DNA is TGTGCCAGAAGCTACCAGCTCCTGGACAGGGGGACTGAAGCTTTCTTT.